This entry lists 3 T cell receptor beta chains sequenced from one sample in a study of CD8+CD57+ T cells in acquired aplastic anemia. The study profiled TCR beta VDJ and CDR3 using genomic DNA as template. From the reads, TCRdb called clonotypes with MiXCR, one entry per CDR3 protein. Of 220,000 or so distinct CDR3 sequences listed, 55% to 65% are singletons. Flow cytometry had shown expanded CD8+CD57+ cells in the patients chosen for sequencing. The source material was sorted CD4+, CD8+, or CD8+CD57+ T cells (not recorded which) from PBMCs. All receptors derive from a human donor with aplastic anemia.

This clonotype showed up just a few times. The chain joins TRBV5-6 to TRBJ1-6; 9 bases match TRBD1. With V trimmed by 3 bases and J by 3 bases, 4 bases remained unmatched. CDR1 is SGHDT and CDR2 is YYEEEE in the germline V gene. There are 16 residues in the CDR3. CDR3 residues: CASSSRTGVYNSPLHF. The CDR3 nucleotides are TGTGCCAGCAGCTCGCGGACAGGGGTCTATAATTCACCCCTCCACTTT. Variable domain in full (rest from reference TRBV5-6 and TRBJ1-6): DAGVTQSPTHLIKTRGQQVTLRCSPKSGHDTVSWYQQALGQGPQFIFQYYEEEERQRGNFPDRFSGHQFPNYSSELNVNALLLGDSALYLCASSSRTGVYNSPLHFGNGTRLTVT.

The sample holds a few counts of this clonotype. V usage is TRBV19 and J usage is TRBJ1-2, with TRBD1 matching over 8 bases. J lost 5 bases, V lost 4 bases, and 9 bases had no gene match. This CDR3 has 15 amino acids. Germline CDR1 reads LNHDA; CDR2 reads SQIVND (reference sequence). The CDR3, as DNA: TGTGCCAGTAGTAGGACCGGACAGGGAAGTTATGGCTACACCTTC. This gives the protein CASSRTGQGSYGYTF.

The chain links TRBV6-5 to TRBJ1-2; D unresolved. CDR3 length equals 14 residues. Germline values: CDR1 MNHEY, CDR2 SVGAGI. Trimming shortened V by 7 bases and J by 2 bases, and 14 bases separated the two germline ends. The CDR3 nucleotides read TGTGCCAGCAAGGTAGAGGACGGGAACTATGGCTACACCTTC. Translation: CASKVEDGNYGYTF.